This T cell receptor beta chain was profiled in a study of CD8 T cells in Susac syndrome. This CDR3 is 13 amino acids long. V was pared by 6 bases and J by 5 bases, with 10 bases between. The study sequenced TCR beta in blood CD8+ and CD4+ T cells. The multiple sclerosis controls, all treatment-naive patients, had relapsing-remitting disease that was stable or active. TEMRA cells underwent FACS enrichment and CD8+ and CD4+ T cells underwent negative isolation. cDNA came from around 0.5 to 1 ug RNA primed by random hexamers. Amplification of TCR beta CDR3 used immunoSEQ multiplex PCR across 54 Vbeta and 13 Jbeta. Each CDR3 protein is one row after TCRdb ran MiXCR on the immunoSEQ multiplex PCR reads. Of approximately 270,000 distinct CDR3 sequences in the sample, roughly 93% were seen once.

The clonotype was recovered from a human donor with multiple sclerosis. The chain has TRBV12-3 or TRBV12-4 and TRBJ2-2; D is uncertain. The sequenced sample consisted of CD4+ T cells from PBMCs. CDR3 in amino acids: CASSPGVTGELFF. CDR3 in DNA: TGTGCCAGCAGCCCTGGGGTGACCGGGGAGCTGTTTTTT.